These 27 T cell receptor beta chains came from one sample sequenced in a study of beta chain features in type 1 diabetes. cDNA synthesis used the whole RNA isolate, giving expressed TCRB sequences. The assay was immunoSEQ multiplex PCR, and TCRdb's table has in-frame clones only and misses some. The sample records hundreds of thousands of clones, approximately 11% being singletons. Sequencing was performed on naive CD4+ T cells from blood. Receptors were obtained from a woman aged 25-40 years in good health.

The rearrangement joins TRBV10-3 to TRBJ2-1; 8 bases match TRBD2. V gave up 11 bases and J gave up 6 bases; unmatched junction bases: 9. CDR3 length: 13 residues. Germline V CDR1 and CDR2: ENHRY, SYGVKD. This CDR3 is CAARGSGINEQFF. The CDR3 DNA sequence: TGTGCCGCCCGGGGTAGCGGGATCAATGAGCAGTTCTTC.

This chain joins TRBV10-3 and TRBJ2-7, with 7 bases fitting TRBD2. The CDR3 contains 13 residues. Trimming removed 4 bases from V and 6 bases from J; junction bases left unmatched: 6. Germline CDR1 ENHRY, CDR2 SYGVKD. In DNA form, the CDR3 reads TGTGCCATCAGTGTTGACGGGAGGACCGAGCAGTACTTC. Its translation is CAISVDGRTEQYF.

This clone was seen a few times. V usage is TRBV19 and J usage is TRBJ2-7; D unclear. There are 11 residues in the CDR3. V was shortened by 4 bases and J by 4 bases, with 5 bases between the two germline ends. From germline, CDR1 is LNHDA and CDR2 SQIVND (reference sequence). The CDR3 region has the DNA TGTGCCAGTAGTACCCCGTACGAGCAGTACTTC. Residues: CASSTPYEQYF. The whole variable domain, remainder taken from reference TRBV19 and TRBJ2-7, is DGGITQSPKYLFRKEGQNVTLSCEQNLNHDAMYWYRQDPGQGLRLIYYSQIVNDFQKGDIAEGYSVSREKKESFPLTVTSAQKNPTAFYLCASSTPYEQYFGPGTRLTVT.

The chain joins TRBV4-2 to TRBJ2-7; 8 nucleotides agree with TRBD2. This CDR3 region has 17 residues. Germline values: CDR1 LGHNA, CDR2 YNFKEQ. The V and J ends lost 1 base and 3 bases, in that order; junction bases with no gene match: 11. The CDR3 bases are TGTGCCAGCAGCCAAGCCTCGGGGGCGGGAGGTCTCTACGAGCAGTACTTC. Protein: CASSQASGAGGLYEQYF.

The chain employs TRBV19 and TRBJ2-1; 13 bases align to TRBD2. With 6 bases clipped from V and 7 bases from J, the junction kept 3 bases outside the gene matches. The CDR3 has 14 residues. CDR1 is LNHDA and CDR2 is SQIVND in the germline V gene (reference sequence). DNA for the CDR3: TGTGCCAGTAGGACTAGCGGGAGGATAAATGAGCAGTTCTTC. It is translated as CASRTSGRINEQFF.

V gene TRBV18 combines with J gene TRBJ2-5; maybe TRBD2 (6 bases). CDR3 size: 15 residues. Germline values: CDR1 KGHSH, CDR2 LQKENI. Trimming shortened V by 2 bases and J by 5 bases, and 15 bases separated the two germline ends. CDR3 sequence reads: CASSPYQAGGETQYF. In DNA form, the CDR3 reads TGTGCCAGCTCACCATATCAAGCGGGTGGGGAGACCCAGTACTTC.

This clone was detected a few times. This chain connects TRBV7-2 to TRBJ2-1, with TRBD2 matching 10 bases. This CDR3 region has 14 residues. The ends lost 6 bases at V and 8 bases at J; junction bases unmatched: 7. Germline V lookup: CDR1 SGHTA, CDR2 FQGNSA. CDR3 amino acids: CASRLAGVTDEQFF. The CDR3 nucleotides are TGTGCCAGCAGGCTAGCGGGAGTCACGGATGAGCAGTTCTTC.

Only a few counts were recorded for this clone. The chain couples TRBV6-5 to TRBJ1-1, with D maybe TRBD1 (5 bases). This CDR3 has 15 amino acids. Trimming stripped 2 bases from V and 5 bases from J, with 15 bases between. Germline V gene sequence: CDR1 MNHEY, CDR2 SVGAGI. CDR3 nucleotide sequence: TGTGCCAGCAGTTACGATCCGTGGGGCAGGACTGAAGCTTTCTTT. Protein sequence: CASSYDPWGRTEAFF.

V is TRBV9 and J is TRBJ2-1; maybe TRBD2 (5 bases). The CDR3 runs 13 residues. V lost 1 base and J lost 5, with 7 bases in between. Germline CDR1 SGDLS, CDR2 YYNGEE. The CDR3 DNA follows: TGTGCCAGCAGCGTACCGGGGAACAATGAGCAGTTCTTC. It translates to CASSVPGNNEQFF.

This rearrangement joins TRBV5-1 to TRBJ2-6; D remains ambiguous. The CDR3 extends over 16 amino acids. V lost 0 bases, J lost 0 bases, and 7 bases lay in between. From germline, CDR1 is SGHRS and CDR2 YFSETQ. The CDR3: CASSLVPSSGANVLTF. In DNA, the CDR3 is TGCGCCAGCAGCTTGGTCCCATCCTCTGGGGCCAACGTCCTGACTTTC.

The V call is TRBV5-1, the J call TRBJ2-7; 7 positions agree with TRBD2. CDR1 is SGHRS and CDR2 is YFSETQ in the germline V gene. Trimming removed 4 bases from V and 7 bases from J; junction bases left unmatched: 8. The CDR3 covers 13 residues. CDR3 amino acids: CASSLRIAGEQYF. The CDR3 region has the DNA TGCGCCAGCAGCCTCCGGATAGCGGGTGAGCAGTACTTC. The variable domain in full, with the rest retrieved from reference TRBV5-1 and TRBJ2-7, is KAGVTQTPRYLIKTRGQQVTLSCSPISGHRSVSWYQQTPGQGLQFLFEYFSETQRNKGNFPGRFSGRQFSNSRSEMNVSTLELGDSALYLCASSLRIAGEQYFGPGTRLTVT.

This clone was observed a few times. The V call is TRBV5-4, the J call TRBJ2-7; 7 bases map to TRBD1. This CDR3 spans 13 amino acids. V dropped 3 bases and J dropped 6; count of bases not matched to a gene: 6. Germline-derived CDR1 and CDR2 are SGHNT and YYREEE (reference sequence). The CDR3 DNA follows: TGTGCCAGCAGCTGGCCGGGGACAGTCGAGCAGTACTTC. This codes for CASSWPGTVEQYF.

The chain is built from TRBV7-2 and TRBJ2-7; TRBD2 agrees at 7 bases. This CDR3 has 15 residues. The germline V gene encodes CDR1 SGHTA and CDR2 FQGNSA. Trimming removed 7 bases from V and 0 bases from J; junction bases left unmatched: 9. The CDR3 is CASTSRGGSSYEQYF. CDR3 nucleotides: TGTGCCAGCACCAGTCGGGGCGGGAGCTCCTACGAGCAGTACTTC.

In this sample, this clone turned up a few times. The J gene is TRBJ2-6, the V gene TRBV28; D gene unclear. V lost 2 bases to trimming and J lost 0 bases, with 5 bases between them. The CDR3 is made up of 15 amino acids. Germline V gives CDR1 MDHEN, CDR2 SYDVKM. This CDR3 reads CASSLHGSGANVLTF. The CDR3 DNA reads as TGTGCCAGCAGTTTACACGGCTCTGGGGCCAACGTCCTGACTTTC.

The chain is built from TRBV6-5 and TRBJ2-7; D possibly corresponds to TRBD1 (7 bases). The V end was cut by 8 bases, the J end by 7 bases, with 15 bases between. Germline assignment: CDR1 MNHEY and CDR2 SVGAGI. The CDR3 totals 12 residues. CDR3 residues: CASFSAGGEQYF. The CDR3 region has the DNA TGTGCCAGCTTTTCGGCAGGGGGGGAGCAGTACTTC.

A few counts support this clone. V is TRBV7-9 and J is TRBJ1-1; weak D call: TRBD1 (5 bases). Looked up from germline, CDR1 is SEHNR and CDR2 is FQNEAQ (reference sequence). The CDR3 sequence is 13 residues long. The V and J ends lost 3 bases and 5 bases respectively, with 10 bases between them. The CDR3 DNA reads TGTGCCAGCAGCTTCATGGGGGGAACTGAAGCTTTCTTT. Amino acid sequence: CASSFMGGTEAFF.

This clone was found a few times. The rearrangement links TRBV7-2 to TRBJ1-1, with D perhaps matching TRBD1 (5 bases). The CDR3 runs to 17 residues. Germline V gene lookup returns CDR1 SGHTA and CDR2 FQGNSA. V was pared by 0 bases and J by 6 bases, with 20 bases between. The CDR3 loop is CASSLAGVRGGEAEAFF. CDR3 nucleotides: TGTGCCAGCAGCTTAGCAGGGGTGCGGGGGGGAGAGGCTGAAGCTTTCTTT.

The chain combines TRBV13 with TRBJ2-7, with a possible D match to TRBD2 (6 bases). Germline V gene lookup returns CDR1 PRHDT and CDR2 FYEKMQ (reference sequence). There are 15 residues in the CDR3. Between the trimmed V and J ends, which lost 5 bases and 1 base, there was a span of 15 bases. The CDR3 protein is CASSHRPGVSYEQYF. The CDR3 DNA follows: TGTGCCAGCAGCCATAGACCGGGGGTTTCCTACGAGCAGTACTTC.

CDR3 nucleotides: TGTGCCAGCAGCCAAGAATTCTTGACTAGCGGTCAAGAGACCCAGTACTTC. Protein product: CASSQEFLTSGQETQYF. The J gene is TRBJ2-5, the V gene TRBV4-2; TRBD2 matches 9 bases. V lost 0 bases and J lost 2; bases outside the gene matches: 7. CDR3 length equals 17 residues. Germline V gene sequence: CDR1 LGHNA, CDR2 YNFKEQ.

The sample holds a few counts of this clone. This CDR3 is also generated by other DNA sequences in the sample. The V gene is TRBV11-2, the J gene TRBJ2-7; a possible D gene is TRBD2 (5 bases). There are 14 residues in the CDR3. Trimming took off 1 base at V and 1 base at J, with 8 bases between the two ends. The germline gives CDR1 SGHAT, CDR2 FQNNGV. The CDR3 sequence: CASSLVGGSYEQYF. The CDR3 DNA follows: TGTGCCAGCAGCTTAGTAGGAGGTTCCTACGAGCAGTACTTC.

A few counts support this clone. Other DNA sequences within the sample encode an identical CDR3. This chain links TRBV7-2 with TRBJ2-7; 10 positions match TRBD2. This CDR3 is built from 14 residues. J lost 4 bases, V lost 3 bases, and 3 bases had no gene match. Germline values: CDR1 SGHTA, CDR2 FQGNSA. The CDR3 coding sequence is TGTGCCAGCAGCTTGGGACTAGCGAGTTACGAGCAGTACTTC. The encoded protein is CASSLGLASYEQYF.

In its sample, this clone was seen a few times. The chain joins TRBV11-2 to TRBJ2-5; D gene unclear. Germline V gives CDR1 SGHAT, CDR2 FQNNGV. The germline V and J ends were trimmed by 2 bases and 5 bases, with 15 bases remaining between them. The CDR3 totals 15 residues. CDR3 residues: CASSLRRRRGETQYF. CDR3 DNA sequence: TGTGCCAGCAGCTTACGTCGCAGGCGTGGGGAGACCCAGTACTTC.

The genes are TRBV29-1 and TRBJ1-5; no definite D call. V lost 4 bases to trimming and J lost 0 bases, with 7 bases between them. The germline CDR1 and CDR2 sequences are SQVTM and ANQGSEA. The CDR3 sequence is 13 residues long. The CDR3 DNA is TGCAGCGTTGGAGCAACTAGCAATCAGCCCCAGCATTTT. This sequence encodes CSVGATSNQPQHF.

This clone has more than one count but fewer than ten. V gene TRBV5-1 combines with J gene TRBJ2-1, with 9 bases that match TRBD2. Trimming at V came to 4 bases and at J to 5 bases, leaving 13 bases not matched to a gene. Germline lookup yields CDR1 SGHRS and CDR2 YFSETQ. CDR3 length: 17 amino acids. The CDR3 bases are TGCGCCAGCAGCATTAACACCGGGACTAGCCTTAACAATGAGCAGTTCTTC. Its protein is CASSINTGTSLNNEQFF.

This clone turned up a few times. This chain uses TRBV9 with TRBJ1-4; TRBD1 might be the D (6 bases). The V gene's germline CDR1 is SGDLS and CDR2 YYNGEE. Trimming took 2 bases from V and 3 from J, leaving 8 bases between them. The CDR3 length is 14 residues. CDR3 nucleotide sequence: TGTGCCAGCAGCGTTGGACAGCCTAATGAAAAACTGTTTTTT. Translating gives CASSVGQPNEKLFF.

A few counts support this clone. The V call is TRBV7-9, the J call TRBJ2-1; 8 nucleotides agree with TRBD2. The ends lost 5 bases at V and 2 bases at J; junction bases unmatched: 8. The CDR3 length is 16 residues. Germline CDR1 and CDR2: SEHNR and FQNEAQ (reference sequence). The CDR3 nucleotides read TGTGCCAGCAGCGTATCAGCGGGAGTGACCTACAATGAGCAGTTCTTC. It encodes CASSVSAGVTYNEQFF.

The rearrangement joins TRBV28 to TRBJ2-2, with unresolved D. Trimming took off 5 bases at V and 2 bases at J, with 6 bases between the two ends. Germline loops: CDR1 MDHEN, CDR2 SYDVKM. The CDR3 extends over 13 amino acids. The CDR3: CASSEHNTGELFF. DNA of the CDR3: TGTGCCAGCAGTGAACATAACACCGGGGAGCTGTTTTTT. Combining the CDR3 with reference TRBV28 and TRBJ2-2 gives the whole variable domain DVKVTQSSRYLVKRTGEKVFLECVQDMDHENMFWYRQDPGLGLRLIYFSYDVKMKEKGDIPEGYSVSREKKERFSLILESASTNQTSMYLCASSEHNTGELFFGEGSRLTVL.